This T cell receptor (beta chain) originates from a study of T cell responses to AZD1222 COVID-19 vaccine. Clones were read by immunoSEQ multiplex PCR, and TCRdb kept only the in-frame ones, dropping some. This repertoire shows approximately 140,000 clones, roughly 90% found once; its top ten account for 2.5% to 4%. This clone was recorded only once. CDR1 is SGHRS, CDR2 YFSETQ, per germline. Trimming removed 0 bases at V and 0 bases at J, with 12 bases between. The length of the CDR3 is 16 residues. V is TRBV5-1 and J is TRBJ1-1, with D perhaps matching TRBD1 (5 bases). The source is an adult who received the AZD1222 COVID-19 vaccine. Source: peripheral blood, taken 28 days after the second AZD1222 dose. CDR3 sequence (DNA): TGCGCCAGCAGCTTGGGAAGGGGACGGGTGAACACTGAAGCTTTCTTT. This codes for CASSLGRGRVNTEAFF.